The 25 T cell receptor beta chains presented below share a single source sample, sequenced in a study of T-cell reconstitution after alpha-beta-depleted transplantation in children. Library preparation (for TCRbeta) was performed with unique molecular identifiers. TCRdb redid the calling of the PCR reads with MiXCR, one entry per CDR3 protein. This table has 350,000 to 500,000 distinct CDR3 sequences, around two fifths appearing once. Sequencing was performed on PBMCs, taken before TCRalphabeta/CD19-depleted stem cell transplant. Receptors originate from a girl between 2 and 10 years old with aplastic anemia, due to receive a stem cell transplant.

The chain has TRBV7-6 and TRBJ2-5; D remains ambiguous. This CDR3 comprises 12 residues. Trimming stripped 5 bases from V and 7 bases from J, with 11 bases between. Per the germline V gene, CDR1 is SGHVS and CDR2 is FNYEAQ. The CDR3 bases are TGTGCCAGCAGCCCTTCATCATTGACCCAGTACTTC. Its translation: CASSPSSLTQYF.

V gene TRBV20-1 combines with J gene TRBJ1-4; TRBD1 agrees at 8 bases. CDR3 length: 15 residues. CDR1 is DFQATT and CDR2 is SNEGSKA in the germline V gene (reference sequence). Germline trimming cut 5 bases from V and 5 bases from J; bases unmatched to any gene: 10. CDR3: CSAAEGTGWNEKLFF. The CDR3 DNA follows: TGCAGTGCTGCAGAGGGGACAGGCTGGAATGAAAAACTGTTTTTT.

The chain couples TRBV10-3 to TRBJ2-7, with 7 bases matching TRBD1. Germline assignment: CDR1 ENHRY and CDR2 SYGVKD. Trimming took 2 bases from V and 8 from J; bases not matched to a gene: 6. The CDR3 extends over 13 amino acids. The CDR3 bases are TGTGCCATCAGTGAGCCGGGACAGCTGCAGCAGTACTTC. Residues: CAISEPGQLQQYF.

This clonotype was recorded many times. The rearrangement joins TRBV29-1 to TRBJ2-4; TRBD1 aligns across 11 bases. This CDR3 has 13 residues. The germline CDR1 and CDR2 sequences are SQVTM and ANQGSEA. The J segment lost 7 bases and the V segment lost 6 bases, leaving 5 bases of the junction unmatched. CDR3 DNA sequence: TGCAGCGTCGACGGGACAGGGGGGAACATTCAGTACTTC. It specifies CSVDGTGGNIQYF. Looking up the rest from reference TRBV29-1 and TRBJ2-4 gives the full variable domain: SAVISQKPSRDICQRGTSLTIQCQVDSQVTMMFWYRQQPGQSLTLIATANQGSEATYESGFVIDKFPISRPNLTFSTLTVSNMSPEDSSIYLCSVDGTGGNIQYFGAGTRLSVL.

The sample holds many counts of this clonotype. The gene calls are TRBV6-5 and TRBJ1-5; D unclear. This CDR3 spans 16 amino acids. Per germline, CDR1 MNHEY and CDR2 SVGAGI. The ends were cut back, 0 bases at V and 0 bases at J, with 9 bases in the middle. DNA for the CDR3: TGTGCCAGCAGTTACTCTACGGGAGTTAGCAATCAGCCCCAGCATTTT. This encodes CASSYSTGVSNQPQHF.

This clonotype was counted only a few times. The genes are TRBV4-3 and TRBJ2-2, with D possibly TRBD2 on 6 matching bases. The CDR3 is made up of 15 amino acids. V lost 0 bases and J 7 bases, leaving 12 bases between the germline ends. The germline gives CDR1 LGHNA, CDR2 YSLEER. The CDR3 spells CASSQEGDSGGELFF. The CDR3 region has the DNA TGCGCCAGCAGCCAAGAAGGGGACTCCGGCGGGGAGCTGTTTTTT.

The rearrangement links TRBV20-1 to TRBJ2-1; weak D call: TRBD1 (6 bases). The germline gives CDR1 DFQATT, CDR2 SNEGSKA (reference sequence). V lost 5 bases to trimming and J lost 4 bases, with 18 bases between them. The CDR3 loop spans 15 amino acids. The chain's CDR3 is CSAGGGQLGYNEQFF. CDR3 coding DNA: TGCAGTGCTGGCGGTGGACAGCTTGGGTACAATGAGCAGTTCTTC.

This clonotype was seen more than once but under ten times. V usage is TRBV20-1 and J usage is TRBJ2-2; the match to TRBD2 covers 9 bases. The CDR3 runs to 16 residues. The junction had 9 bases not matched to a gene; V was cut back by 2 bases and J by 5 bases. The germline V gene has CDR1 DFQATT and CDR2 SNEGSKA (reference sequence). The CDR3 protein is CSARRGSGGHTGELFF. The CDR3, as DNA: TGCAGTGCTAGAAGAGGTAGCGGGGGACATACCGGGGAGCTGTTTTTT.

Ten or more counts support this clonotype. The rearrangement uses TRBV12-3 or TRBV12-4 and TRBJ2-7, with D unclear. Trimming left V 0 bases short and J 3 bases short, with 9 bases between. This CDR3 has 14 amino acids. The CDR3 sequence: CASSLARQDYEQYF. The CDR3, as DNA: TGTGCCAGCAGTTTAGCTAGGCAGGACTACGAGCAGTACTTC.

This clonotype was detected only a few times. V and J are TRBV7-3 and TRBJ2-1, with 10 bases that match TRBD2. This CDR3 spans 14 amino acids. Germline-derived CDR1 and CDR2 are SGHTA and FQGTGA. V lost 8 bases, J lost 7 bases, and 8 bases stayed unmatched. The CDR3 loop is CASSHSGRVNEQFF. The CDR3 DNA is TGTGCCAGCTCACACAGCGGGAGGGTTAATGAGCAGTTCTTC. The whole variable domain, filled in from reference TRBV7-3 and TRBJ2-1, reads GAGVSQTPSNKVTEKGKYVELRCDPISGHTALYWYRQSLGQGPEFLIYFQGTGAADDSGLPNDRFFAVRPEGSVSTLKIQRTERGDSAVYLCASSHSGRVNEQFFGPGTRLTVL.

The gene calls are TRBV6-1 and TRBJ1-2; TRBD1 aligns across 7 bases. The trim removed 6 bases at V and 6 bases at J, leaving 10 bases unmatched. The CDR3 is 14 amino acids. CDR1 and CDR2 (germline): MNHNS, SASEGT. CDR3 amino acids: CASRWRGRPDGYTF. The CDR3 DNA is TGTGCCAGCAGGTGGAGGGGGCGACCTGATGGCTACACCTTC.

This sequence joins TRBV7-3 and TRBJ2-1, with TRBD2 matching 9 bases. Germline assignment: CDR1 SGHTA and CDR2 FQGTGA. The CDR3 is made up of 15 amino acids. V lost 0 bases and J lost 8; bases outside the gene matches: 5. CDR3 nucleotide sequence: TGTGCCAGCAGCTTAACTAGCGGGGGTTTGGATGAGCAGTTCTTC. Translation: CASSLTSGGLDEQFF.

This clonotype was seen only once. This chain links TRBV20-1 with TRBJ2-1; no firm D call. Trimming took 3 bases from V and 9 from J, leaving 15 bases between them. CDR3 size: 13 residues. CDR1 and CDR2 from the germline V gene are DFQATT and SNEGSKA (reference sequence). CDR3 sequence: CSARVVPLGEQFF. For the CDR3, the DNA is TGCAGTGCTAGGGTTGTTCCCCTCGGTGAGCAGTTCTTC.

This clonotype was observed a handful of times. Its ends do not fully match the called genes, so a read error is possible. V is TRBV20-1 and J is TRBJ1-2, with a weak D call TRBD1 (5 bases). CDR1 and CDR2 from the germline V gene are DFQATT and SNEGSKA (reference sequence). The CDR3 sequence is 14 residues long. CDR3 DNA sequence: TGCAGTGCCAGAGTGGGGGGGATATGGCATGGCTACACCTTC. Amino acids: CSARVGGIWHGYTF.

The chain combines TRBV5-4 with TRBJ2-3; no firm D call. The CDR3 is 17 residues long. V lost 6 bases to trimming and J lost 7 bases, with 27 bases between them. Germline V gene lookup returns CDR1 SGHNT and CDR2 YYREEE (reference sequence). The CDR3 DNA follows: TGTGCCAGCAACTCCCTGCCCCCGGACGACCGACGGAATACGCAGTATTTT. Protein: CASNSLPPDDRRNTQYF.

The rearrangement links TRBV12-3 or TRBV12-4 to TRBJ2-7; TRBD1 aligns across 10 bases. The CDR3 has 15 amino acids. V was clipped by 5 bases and J by 3 bases; unmatched bases: 7. The CDR3 nucleotides read TGTGCCAGCAGTCAGGACAGGGGGAAAAACTACGAGCAGTACTTC. Protein product: CASSQDRGKNYEQYF.

There are many counts of this clonotype. The rearrangement links TRBV12-3 or TRBV12-4 to TRBJ1-5; 9 positions agree with TRBD1. This CDR3 has 15 residues. V was clipped by 4 bases and J by 5 bases; unmatched bases: 6. CDR3 nucleotides: TGTGCCAGCAGTTCAACAGGGGGCTGGGATCAGCCCCAGCATTTT. Residues: CASSSTGGWDQPQHF.

The rearrangement joins TRBV2 to TRBJ2-7, with TRBD1 as a possible D gene (7 bases). Trimming left V 9 bases short and J 5 bases short, with 26 bases between. The CDR3 covers 16 residues. The germline CDR1 and CDR2 sequences are SNHLY and FYNNEI. CDR3 residues: CASTTGRTGNIHEQYF. In DNA form, the CDR3 reads TGTGCCAGTACAACGGGGAGGACAGGAAATATCCACGAGCAGTACTTC.

This chain connects TRBV18 to TRBJ2-7; D is undetermined. V lost 2 bases and J lost 9, with 17 bases in between. In germline, CDR1 is KGHSH, CDR2 LQKENI. The CDR3 totals 14 residues. This CDR3 is CASSPGRTEFGQYF. In DNA form, the CDR3 reads TGTGCCAGCTCACCAGGAAGGACGGAGTTTGGGCAGTACTTC.

A few counts support this clonotype. This chain connects TRBV20-1 to TRBJ2-5; 8 bases line up with TRBD1. Germline V CDR1 and CDR2: DFQATT, SNEGSKA (reference sequence). Germline trimming cut 2 bases from V and 1 base from J; bases unmatched to any gene: 9. The CDR3 consists of 16 residues. This chain's CDR3 is CSARWDRTLFQETQYF. The CDR3 nucleotides read TGCAGTGCTAGATGGGACAGGACCTTATTCCAAGAGACCCAGTACTTC.

This clonotype came up a few times. This sequence joins TRBV11-2 and TRBJ2-2; 11 bases map to TRBD2. Trimming at V came to 5 bases and at J to 3 bases, leaving 8 bases not matched to a gene. Germline lookup yields CDR1 SGHAT and CDR2 FQNNGV. The CDR3 is 17 amino acids. CDR3: CASSEDPGLADTGELFF. The CDR3, as DNA: TGTGCCAGCAGCGAAGATCCGGGACTAGCGGACACCGGGGAGCTGTTTTTT.

The gene calls are TRBV10-3 and TRBJ1-5, with D possibly being TRBD1 (5 bases). CDR1 is ENHRY, CDR2 SYGVKD, per germline. Trimming took 5 bases from V and 2 from J, leaving 13 bases between them. The CDR3 contains 15 residues. CDR3 residues: CAISTGPLGNQPQHF. DNA of the CDR3: TGTGCCATCAGTACAGGTCCTCTGGGCAATCAGCCCCAGCATTTT.

At least ten counts were recorded for this clonotype. This rearrangement joins TRBV7-7 to TRBJ1-2; tentative D call: TRBD1 (6 bases). The CDR3 spans 12 residues. Germline CDR1 is SSHAT and CDR2 is FNYEAQ (reference sequence). CDR3 nucleotide sequence: TGTGCTACCCGACAGGTTAACTATGGCTACACCTTC. It is translated as CATRQVNYGYTF.

This clonotype was picked up a small number of times. This sequence joins TRBV6-1 and TRBJ2-7, with 7 bases matching TRBD1. V shed 5 bases and J 6 bases; nucleotides not matched to a gene: 10. The CDR3 is 14 residues long. The V gene's germline CDR1 is MNHNS and CDR2 SASEGT. Here the CDR3 reads CASSQQGLVSEQYF. The CDR3 bases are TGTGCCAGCAGTCAACAGGGGCTGGTGAGCGAGCAGTACTTC.

This clonotype was seen once. This chain links TRBV7-9 with TRBJ2-3; perhaps TRBD1 as D (6 bases). The germline V and J ends were trimmed by 0 bases and 5 bases, with 12 bases remaining between them. CDR1 is SEHNR, CDR2 FQNEAQ, per germline (reference sequence). The CDR3 has 15 residues. DNA of the CDR3: TGTGCCAGCAGCTTAGCGAACAGGGTCGGAGATACGCAGTATTTT. The encoded protein is CASSLANRVGDTQYF.